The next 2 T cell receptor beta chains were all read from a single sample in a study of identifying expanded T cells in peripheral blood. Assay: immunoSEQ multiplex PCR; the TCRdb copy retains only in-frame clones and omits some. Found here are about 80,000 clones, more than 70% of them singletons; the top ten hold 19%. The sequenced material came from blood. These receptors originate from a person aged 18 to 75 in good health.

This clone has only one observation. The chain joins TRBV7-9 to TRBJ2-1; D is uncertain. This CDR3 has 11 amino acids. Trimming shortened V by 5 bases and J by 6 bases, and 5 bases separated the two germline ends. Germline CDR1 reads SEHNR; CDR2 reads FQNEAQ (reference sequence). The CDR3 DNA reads TGTGCCAGCAGCAGAGCCAATGAGCAGTTCTTC. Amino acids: CASSRANEQFF.

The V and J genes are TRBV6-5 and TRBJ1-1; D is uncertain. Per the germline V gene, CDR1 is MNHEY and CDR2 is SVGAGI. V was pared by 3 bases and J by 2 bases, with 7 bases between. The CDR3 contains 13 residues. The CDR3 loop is CASSYETNTEAFF. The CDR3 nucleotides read TGTGCCAGCAGTTATGAGACAAACACTGAAGCTTTCTTT.